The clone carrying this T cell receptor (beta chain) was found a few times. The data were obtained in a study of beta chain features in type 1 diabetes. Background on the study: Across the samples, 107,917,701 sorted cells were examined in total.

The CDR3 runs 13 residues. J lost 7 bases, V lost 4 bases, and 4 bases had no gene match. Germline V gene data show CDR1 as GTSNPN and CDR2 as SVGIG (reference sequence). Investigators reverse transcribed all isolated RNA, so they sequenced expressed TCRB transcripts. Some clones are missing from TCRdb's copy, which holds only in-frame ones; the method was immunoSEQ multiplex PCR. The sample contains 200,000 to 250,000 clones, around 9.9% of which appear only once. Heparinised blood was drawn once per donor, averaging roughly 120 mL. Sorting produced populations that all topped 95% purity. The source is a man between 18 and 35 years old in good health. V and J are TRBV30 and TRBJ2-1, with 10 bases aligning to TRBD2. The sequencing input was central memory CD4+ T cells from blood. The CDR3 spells CAWKGLAVNEQFF. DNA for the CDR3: TGTGCCTGGAAAGGACTAGCGGTTAATGAGCAGTTCTTC.